These 2 T cell receptor beta chains were all obtained from the same sample, sequenced in a study of technical replicates of blood from a handful of donors. This table comes from immunoSEQ multiplex PCR, and its TCRdb copy is limited to in-frame clones, with some not included. Here the sample spans around 50,000 clones, around 94% being singletons. The sequencing input was T cells isolated from PBMCs. These TCRs come from a human donor in good health.

Only one count was recorded for this clone. The chain employs TRBV5-1 and TRBJ1-1, with 7 bases identical to TRBD1. The J segment lost 1 base and the V segment lost 4 bases, leaving 13 bases of the junction unmatched. Germline V gives CDR1 SGHRS, CDR2 YFSETQ. The CDR3 is 17 residues long. CDR3 sequence (DNA): TGCGCCAGCAGCACCGGACAGGCGACCACTCCGAACACTGAAGCTTTCTTT. Translation: CASSTGQATTPNTEAFF.

The chain couples TRBV11-2 to TRBJ2-7; 10 nucleotides align to TRBD1. Germline V gives CDR1 SGHAT, CDR2 FQNNGV. V shed 2 bases, J shed 5 bases, and the junction held 12 bases outside the gene matches. The CDR3 extends over 17 amino acids. CDR3 in amino acids: CASSLSFWGQGSHEQYF. CDR3 nucleotide sequence: TGTGCCAGCAGCTTATCCTTCTGGGGACAGGGGAGCCACGAGCAGTACTTC.